These 25 T cell receptor beta chains share one sample of origin, sequenced in a study of T cell responses to AZD1222 COVID-19 vaccine. The data were produced by immunoSEQ multiplex PCR, yet TCRdb's version contains in-frame clones alone and is incomplete. The table lists about 150,000 clones, 70% to 90% of them singletons, with about 5.1% in the top ten. The sequenced sample was peripheral blood, obtained on day 0 of MenACWY control vaccination. Source of these receptors: an adult in good health.

The genes are TRBV7-8 and TRBJ1-4; TRBD1 aligns across 8 bases. The germline V gene has CDR1 SGHVS and CDR2 FQNEAQ. The V and J ends lost 3 bases and 5 bases, in that order; junction bases with no gene match: 8. The CDR3 is 16 amino acids. The CDR3 here is CASSFRQGTLNEKLFF. The CDR3 DNA follows: TGTGCCAGCAGCTTTCGACAGGGGACCCTGAATGAAAAACTGTTTTTT.

This chain joins TRBV10-2 and TRBJ2-7; either TRBD1 or TRBD2 may fit D (5 bases each). The germline V gene encodes CDR1 WSHSY and CDR2 SAAADI. This CDR3 is 13 amino acids long. Trimming removed 8 bases from V and 0 bases from J, with 11 bases in between. The CDR3 sequence is CASCRGDSYEQYF. DNA of the CDR3: TGCGCCAGCTGCAGAGGGGACTCCTACGAGCAGTACTTC.

In this sample, this clone turned up once. The J gene is TRBJ1-3, the V gene TRBV6-5, with TRBD1 matching 8 bases. V was pared by 0 bases and J by 2 bases, with 3 bases of the junction left unmatched. In germline, CDR1 is MNHEY, CDR2 SVGAGI. There are 16 residues in the CDR3. The CDR3 here is CASSYSGDRTGNTIYF. The CDR3 DNA reads TGTGCCAGCAGTTACTCCGGGGACAGGACTGGAAACACCATATATTTT.

This clone was observed a handful of times. This chain uses TRBV12-3 or TRBV12-4 with TRBJ1-5; D perhaps matches TRBD1 (6 bases). The CDR3 runs to 13 residues. V was trimmed by 3 bases and J by 5 bases, leaving 8 bases between them. The chain's CDR3 is CASSLTGDQPQHF. In DNA, the CDR3 is TGTGCCAGCAGTTTGACAGGTGATCAGCCCCAGCATTTT.

J is TRBJ1-1 and V is TRBV28; D unclear. This CDR3 has 12 residues. Germline assignment: CDR1 MDHEN and CDR2 SYDVKM. V lost 10 bases and J 5 bases, leaving 14 bases between the germline ends. The CDR3 here is CATHLRGTEAFF. Here the CDR3 DNA reads TGTGCCACCCACCTAAGAGGGACTGAAGCTTTCTTT.

The rearrangement links TRBV7-6 to TRBJ2-1, with TRBD1 matching over 12 bases. The V gene end was trimmed by 5 bases and the J gene end by 11 bases; junction bases not matched to a gene: 4. CDR3 length equals 13 residues. CDR1 is SGHVS and CDR2 is FNYEAQ in the germline V gene. CDR3 in amino acids: CASSTGTGGKQFF. CDR3 sequence (DNA): TGTGCCAGCAGCACGGGGACAGGGGGCAAGCAGTTCTTC.

This chain connects TRBV12-3 or TRBV12-4 to TRBJ2-7, with 7 bases matching TRBD1. The V and J ends lost 5 bases and 10 bases, in that order; junction bases with no gene match: 11. CDR3 length: 13 amino acids. For the CDR3, the DNA is TGTGCCAGCAGTCTGACAGGGACCCGGGTACAGTACGTC. Its translation is CASSLTGTRVQYV.

The J gene is TRBJ2-6, the V gene TRBV6-6, with D perhaps matching TRBD1 or TRBD2 (5 bases each). Germline V gene sequence: CDR1 MNHNY, CDR2 SVGAGI (reference sequence). The ends were cut back, 7 bases at V and 4 bases at J, with 11 bases in the middle. The CDR3 length is 14 residues. The CDR3 DNA sequence: TGTGCCAGCAACGGGGCATCGGGGGCCAACGTCCTGACTTTC. It specifies CASNGASGANVLTF.

The chain employs TRBV5-1 and TRBJ1-6; a weak D match, TRBD1 (5 bases). V lost 0 bases and J 7 bases, leaving 11 bases between the germline ends. The V gene's germline CDR1 is SGHRS and CDR2 YFSETQ. CDR3 length: 15 amino acids. This chain's CDR3 is CASSLADSSNSPLHF. The CDR3 bases are TGCGCCAGCAGCTTGGCCGACAGTAGCAATTCACCCCTCCACTTT. The whole variable domain, remainder taken from reference TRBV5-1 and TRBJ1-6, is KAGVTQTPRYLIKTRGQQVTLSCSPISGHRSVSWYQQTPGQGLQFLFEYFSETQRNKGNFPGRFSGRQFSNSRSEMNVSTLELGDSALYLCASSLADSSNSPLHFGNGTRLTVT.

The rearrangement joins TRBV3-1 (or the pseudogene TRBV3-2) to TRBJ2-1, with 8 bases that match TRBD2. Per germline, CDR1 LGHDT and CDR2 YNNKEL (reference sequence). CDR3 length: 17 amino acids. V lost 0 bases and J lost 0; bases outside the gene matches: 4. The chain's CDR3 is CASSQDSGNISYNEQFF. DNA of the CDR3: TGTGCCAGCAGCCAAGATAGCGGGAACATCTCCTACAATGAGCAGTTCTTC.

The V call is TRBV25-1, the J call TRBJ1-2; no reliable D call. Per the germline V gene, CDR1 is MGHDK and CDR2 is SYGVNS. The V gene lost 3 bases and the J gene lost 4 bases, with 3 bases spanning the gap. CDR3 size: 11 residues. The CDR3 DNA reads TGTGCCAGCAGTGACTTCTATGGCTACACCTTC. Amino acids: CASSDFYGYTF.

This sequence joins TRBV9 and TRBJ2-1; D uncertain. CDR1 is SGDLS, CDR2 YYNGEE, per germline. Trimming removed 1 base from V and 0 bases from J, with 11 bases in between. The CDR3 is 16 residues long. The CDR3 loop is CASSVTQDTSYNEQFF. CDR3 DNA sequence: TGTGCCAGCAGCGTAACGCAGGATACCTCCTACAATGAGCAGTTCTTC.

The V and J genes are TRBV11-2 and TRBJ1-1; D gene unclear. This CDR3 spans 16 amino acids. V was cut by 5 bases and J by 0 bases, with 16 bases left in between. Germline V gene data show CDR1 as SGHAT and CDR2 as FQNNGV. The CDR3 protein is CASSVYSGRMNTEAFF. In DNA, the CDR3 is TGTGCCAGCAGCGTTTACTCGGGGAGAATGAACACTGAAGCTTTCTTT.

The rearrangement uses TRBV5-5 and TRBJ2-7; 7 nucleotides align to TRBD2. This CDR3 region has 13 residues. Germline CDR1 SGHKS, CDR2 YYEKEE (reference sequence). V dropped 1 base and J dropped 3; count of bases not matched to a gene: 1. The CDR3 bases are TGTGCCAGCAGCTTGTGGGGGGGCTACGAGCAGTACGTC. As protein: CASSLWGGYEQYV.

The chain is built from TRBV12-2 and TRBJ1-2. TRBV12-2 is labeled a pseudogene. The CDR3 totals 10 residues. DNA for the CDR3: TGTGCAAGTCGCTTTTGCGGCTACACCTTC. Translation gives CASRFCGYTF.

Comments on this clone: Other DNA sequences in this specimen translate into the identical CDR3. This rearrangement joins TRBV6-1 to TRBJ1-5; no firm D call. CDR3 size: 15 residues. Trimming removed 1 base from V and 3 bases from J, with 10 bases in between. CDR1 and CDR2 from the germline V gene are MNHNS and SASEGT. DNA of the CDR3: TGTGCCAGCAGTGAAGGCGGGCGGATCAATCAGCCCCAGCATTTT. Its translation: CASSEGGRINQPQHF.

This sequence joins TRBV5-1 and TRBJ2-5; D gene unclear. This CDR3 has 13 amino acids. V dropped 0 bases and J dropped 1 base, with 4 bases sitting between them. Germline V lookup: CDR1 SGHRS, CDR2 YFSETQ. The CDR3 DNA follows: TGCGCCAGCAGCTTGGTCAGCCAAGAGACCCAGTACTTC. This gives the protein CASSLVSQETQYF.

The chain uses TRBV9 and TRBJ1-3, with 7 bases fitting TRBD1. This CDR3 is built from 17 residues. The V gene end was trimmed by 0 bases and the J gene end by 1 base; junction bases not matched to a gene: 7. CDR1 is SGDLS and CDR2 is YYNGEE in the germline V gene. The CDR3 bases are TGTGCCAGCAGCGTAGACTCTAGGGGGCGATCTGGAAACACCATATATTTT. Residues: CASSVDSRGRSGNTIYF.

This clone occurred a few times. The CDR3 loop is CASTTGDSPLHF. CDR3 coding DNA: TGTGCCAGCACGACAGGGGACTCACCCCTCCACTTT. The chain combines TRBV3-1 (or the pseudogene TRBV3-2) with TRBJ1-6, with 8 bases matching TRBD1. CDR1 is LGHDT, CDR2 YNNKEL, per germline (reference sequence). Losses at the gene ends were 7 bases for V and 10 bases for J; bases not matched to a gene: 3. CDR3 size: 12 residues.

The V gene is TRBV25-1, the J gene TRBJ2-2; no clear D. V dropped 1 base and J dropped 7 bases, with 13 bases sitting between them. This CDR3 has 15 residues. CDR1 and CDR2 (germline): MGHDK, SYGVNS. The CDR3, as DNA: TGTGCCAGCAGTGAATCATTTGGCCGTGGCGGGGAGCTGTTTTTT. Translated, it gives CASSESFGRGGELFF.

The chain employs TRBV9 and TRBJ2-7, with 7 bases fitting TRBD2. CDR1 and CDR2 (germline): SGDLS, YYNGEE. The CDR3 consists of 15 residues. V lost 0 bases to trimming and J lost 5 bases; unmatched junction nucleotides: 8. The CDR3: CASSVGGGVPHEQYF. The CDR3 DNA follows: TGTGCCAGCAGCGTAGGGGGGGGTGTTCCCCACGAGCAGTACTTC. Full variable domain (remainder filled in from reference TRBV9 and TRBJ2-7): DSGVTQTPKHLITATGQRVTLRCSPRSGDLSVYWYQQSLDQGLQFLIQYYNGEERAKGNILERFSAQQFPDLHSELNLSSLELGDSALYFCASSVGGGVPHEQYFGPGTRLTVT.

V is TRBV6-1 and J is TRBJ1-5; D possibly corresponds to TRBD1 (6 bases). V shed 7 bases and J shed 4 bases, with 17 bases lying between them. Germline V CDR1 and CDR2: MNHNS, SASEGT. The CDR3 is 15 amino acids. The CDR3 bases are TGTGCCAGCAATTTCGACGCGGGACAAAATCAGCCCCAGCATTTT. Its protein product is CASNFDAGQNQPQHF.

V is TRBV29-1 and J is TRBJ2-1; 7 nucleotides line up with TRBD1. This CDR3 is built from 14 residues. From germline, CDR1 is SQVTM and CDR2 ANQGSEA. The junction had 10 bases not matched to a gene; V was cut back by 7 bases and J by 4 bases. This CDR3 reads CSADRDSLYNEQFF. CDR3 bases: TGCAGCGCGGATCGGGACAGCTTATACAATGAGCAGTTCTTC.

This chain links TRBV20-1 with TRBJ2-1; D unclear. Germline CDR1 and CDR2: DFQATT and SNEGSKA (reference sequence). Trimming took 3 bases from V and 0 from J, leaving 12 bases between them. This CDR3 spans 15 amino acids. The CDR3 reads CSASGLVSSYNEQFF. Here the CDR3 DNA reads TGCAGTGCTAGTGGGCTAGTGAGCTCCTACAATGAGCAGTTCTTC.

The chain is built from TRBV5-1 and TRBJ2-6; 8 nucleotides match TRBD1. The CDR3 loop spans 17 amino acids. Trimming removed 2 bases from V and 4 bases from J; junction bases left unmatched: 8. CDR1 is SGHRS and CDR2 is YFSETQ in the germline V gene. The DNA of the CDR3 is TGCGCCAGCAGCTTTGGACAGGGCAGTCACGGGGCCAACGTCCTGACTTTC. This sequence encodes CASSFGQGSHGANVLTF.